A single sample gave rise to the 22 T cell receptor beta chains below, sequenced in a study of CD8+CD57+ T cells in acquired aplastic anemia. TCR beta VDJ and CDR3 profiling used genomic DNA as template. MiXCR was run by TCRdb on the reads, yielding one entry per CDR3 protein. The sample has about 210,000 distinct CDR3 sequences, 61% seen once; the top ten hold 25% to 35%. The sample was sorted CD4+, CD8+, or CD8+CD57+ T cells (not recorded which) from PBMCs. The receptors stem from a human donor in good health.

V is TRBV20-1 and J is TRBJ1-1, with a tentative D call TRBD1 (5 bases). The CDR3 consists of 16 residues. Trimming stripped 3 bases from V and 0 bases from J, with 17 bases between. The germline CDR1 and CDR2 sequences are DFQATT and SNEGSKA (reference sequence). CDR3 in DNA: TGCAGTGCTAGGGAGGCCACTGGGGGTATGAACACTGAAGCTTTCTTT. Protein: CSAREATGGMNTEAFF.

V gene TRBV9 combines with J gene TRBJ2-5; 9 bases are a match to TRBD2. Germline V lookup: CDR1 SGDLS, CDR2 YYNGEE. V lost 3 bases to trimming and J lost 4 bases; unmatched junction nucleotides: 10. There are 16 residues in the CDR3. In DNA form, the CDR3 reads TGTGCCAGCAGCGGAGCGGGAGCTAGCGGGATAGAGACCCAGTACTTC. Protein sequence: CASSGAGASGIETQYF.

This clonotype was picked up one time. The chain couples TRBV29-1 to TRBJ2-7; TRBD2 aligns across 14 bases. CDR3 size: 14 residues. With 7 bases clipped from V and 2 bases from J, the junction kept 4 bases outside the gene matches. Germline V gene data show CDR1 as SQVTM and CDR2 as ANQGSEA. CDR3 coding DNA: TGCAGCGGACTAGCGGGAGGGAGGGCCTACGAGCAGTACTTC. It yields the protein CSGLAGGRAYEQYF.

This rearrangement joins TRBV19 to TRBJ2-3; TRBD2 might be the D (5 bases). The CDR3 extends over 14 amino acids. Trimming cost V 3 bases and J 5 bases, with 12 bases left between them. Germline CDR1 is LNHDA and CDR2 is SQIVND (reference sequence). The CDR3 DNA is TGTGCCAGTAGTATGGGCGGGCGGCTAGATACGCAGTATTTT. Translating it yields CASSMGGRLDTQYF.

The V and J genes are TRBV11-1 and TRBJ1-3, with a possible D match to TRBD1 (6 bases). The CDR3 has 16 amino acids. The germline gives CDR1 SGHAT, CDR2 FQDESV (reference sequence). Trimming took off 5 bases at V and 8 bases at J, with 22 bases between the two ends. CDR3 DNA sequence: TGTGCCAGCAGCCCTCCTCAGGGGTCCTATGGCTACACCATATATTTT. Amino acid sequence: CASSPPQGSYGYTIYF.

The rearrangement links TRBV20-1 to TRBJ2-7, with D possibly being TRBD1 (6 bases). The CDR3 extends over 15 amino acids. Trimming pared 0 bases from V and 3 bases from J, leaving 15 bases between. Germline V gene lookup returns CDR1 DFQATT and CDR2 SNEGSKA (reference sequence). The CDR3 here is CSARDSRGPNYEQYF. The CDR3 nucleotides are TGCAGTGCTAGAGATAGCAGGGGACCCAACTACGAGCAGTACTTC.

This clonotype was seen a few times. This chain uses TRBV9 with TRBJ2-7; D is undetermined. Looked up from germline, CDR1 is SGDLS and CDR2 is YYNGEE. V lost 0 bases and J 6 bases, leaving 10 bases between the germline ends. This CDR3 has 13 residues. The DNA for the CDR3 is TGTGCCAGCAGCGTAGGGGCATCGGGCGAGCAGTACTTC. Translating gives CASSVGASGEQYF.

The chain employs TRBV5-1 and TRBJ2-7; 9 bases line up with TRBD1. Per the germline V gene, CDR1 is SGHRS and CDR2 is YFSETQ. This CDR3 has 15 amino acids. J gave up 0 bases and V 5 bases, and 6 bases lay outside the gene matches. The DNA for the CDR3 is TGCGCCAGCAGATCCGGGACAGGGAGCTCCTACGAGCAGTACTTC. Its protein product is CASRSGTGSSYEQYF.

This clonotype was seen a few times. V and J are TRBV4-2 and TRBJ1-1, with D maybe TRBD1 (6 bases). Germline V gene lookup returns CDR1 LGHNA and CDR2 YNFKEQ. V lost 3 bases, J lost 0 bases, and 11 bases lay in between. The CDR3 spans 15 residues. The CDR3 region is CASSHTTGMNTEAFF. The CDR3 nucleotides are TGTGCCAGCAGCCACACAACAGGGATGAACACTGAAGCTTTCTTT.

At least ten counts were recorded for this clonotype. This chain uses TRBV11-2 with TRBJ2-7; TRBD2 might be the D (7 bases). V lost 8 bases, J lost 5 bases, and 13 bases lay in between. Germline CDR1 SGHAT, CDR2 FQNNGV. The CDR3 runs 12 residues. The CDR3 spells CASLRGGDEQYF. DNA of the CDR3: TGTGCCAGCCTTCGAGGGGGGGACGAGCAGTACTTC. Together with reference TRBV11-2 and TRBJ2-7, the CDR3 gives the full variable domain: EAGVAQSPRYKIIEKRQSVAFWCNPISGHATLYWYQQILGQGPKLLIQFQNNGVVDDSQLPKDRFSAERLKGVDSTLKIQPAKLEDSAVYLCASLRGGDEQYFGPGTRLTVT.

This chain connects TRBV6-6 to TRBJ2-7; 10 positions agree with TRBD1. Germline CDR1 and CDR2: MNHNY and SVGAGI (reference sequence). The V gene end was trimmed by 4 bases and the J gene end by 5 bases; junction bases not matched to a gene: 14. CDR3 size: 17 residues. DNA of the CDR3: TGTGCCAGCAGTTTTATCGCGCGGGGACAGGGGTTAGACGAGCAGTACTTC. Translation gives CASSFIARGQGLDEQYF.

This sequence joins TRBV4-3 and TRBJ2-1; possible D gene TRBD2, 6 bases. Germline V gene data show CDR1 as LGHNA and CDR2 as YSLEER. CDR3 length equals 16 residues. V lost 2 bases to trimming and J lost 2 bases, with 13 bases between them. CDR3 nucleotides: TGCGCCAGCAGCCAACCGACTAGTATTCCCTACAATGAGCAGTTCTTC. Translation: CASSQPTSIPYNEQFF.

In this sample, this clonotype turned up many times. The chain is built from TRBV20-1 and TRBJ2-7, with 12 positions matching TRBD2. Germline CDR1 is DFQATT and CDR2 is SNEGSKA (reference sequence). The CDR3 contains 15 residues. Trimming cost V 3 bases and J 3 bases; bases outside gene matches: 6. The CDR3 region is CSARGLAGPDYEQYF. The CDR3 DNA sequence: TGCAGTGCTAGGGGACTAGCGGGTCCCGACTACGAGCAGTACTTC.

Ten or more counts support this clonotype. The rearrangement joins TRBV7-6 to TRBJ2-7, with 8 positions matching TRBD1. In germline, CDR1 is SGHVS, CDR2 FNYEAQ. V was clipped by 2 bases and J by 3 bases; unmatched bases: 3. CDR3 length: 14 amino acids. The CDR3 nucleotides are TGTGCCAGCAGCTTATACGGACAGGGCTACGAGCAGTACTTC. This gives the protein CASSLYGQGYEQYF.

This chain connects TRBV24-1 to TRBJ1-1; D may be TRBD1 (6 bases). Germline lookup yields CDR1 KGHDR and CDR2 SFDVKD. This CDR3 is 12 amino acids long. V lost 1 base and J lost 11, with 10 bases in between. The CDR3 here is CATSDLGGEAFF. DNA of the CDR3: TGTGCCACCAGTGATTTAGGGGGTGAGGCTTTCTTT.

Here the CDR3 reads CASSTNGLAGDEQYF. The CDR3, as DNA: TGTGCCAGCAGTACCAACGGACTAGCGGGGGATGAGCAGTACTTC. V and J are TRBV6-1 and TRBJ2-7; 13 bases are a match to TRBD2. Germline V gives CDR1 MNHNS, CDR2 SASEGT. V was pared by 5 bases and J by 7 bases, with 8 bases of the junction left unmatched. The CDR3 consists of 15 residues.

This clonotype was seen a few times. The rearrangement joins TRBV4-2 to TRBJ2-2; D is perhaps TRBD2 (6 bases). Trimming shortened V by 4 bases and J by 6 bases, and 6 bases separated the two germline ends. Germline loops: CDR1 LGHNA, CDR2 YNFKEQ. This CDR3 comprises 12 residues. CDR3 sequence (DNA): TGTGCCAGCAGCCTAGCGGCCGGGGAGCTGTTTTTT. Translated, it gives CASSLAAGELFF.

The V and J genes are TRBV4-1 and TRBJ1-6; D might be TRBD1 (6 bases). Germline V gene lookup returns CDR1 MGHRA and CDR2 YSYEKL. The CDR3 has 21 residues. V gave up 1 base and J gave up 3 bases, with 25 bases separating them. The CDR3: CASSQVERPLAGALYNSPLHF. The CDR3 DNA follows: TGCGCCAGCAGCCAAGTTGAGCGCCCCCTGGCAGGGGCCCTCTATAATTCACCCCTCCACTTT.

This clonotype was detected ten times or more. V usage is TRBV6-6 and J usage is TRBJ2-3; perhaps D is TRBD1 or TRBD2 (6 bases each). The CDR3 is made up of 15 amino acids. CDR1 is MNHNY, CDR2 SVGAGI, per germline (reference sequence). Trimming pared 3 bases from V and 5 bases from J, leaving 15 bases between. CDR3 nucleotide sequence: TGTGCCAGCAGTTATGTTTCGGGGGCGGGAGATACGCAGTATTTT. Amino acids: CASSYVSGAGDTQYF.

This clonotype came up many times. The chain couples TRBV6-5 to TRBJ2-7; the D gene is possibly TRBD2 (6 bases). The CDR3 is 14 amino acids. Germline values: CDR1 MNHEY, CDR2 SVGAGI. Trimming took 0 bases from V and 5 from J, leaving 11 bases between them. The CDR3 DNA is TGTGCCAGCAGTTACTCCGGGGGATCCGACGAGCAGTACTTC. As protein: CASSYSGGSDEQYF.

This clonotype was observed many times. DNA for the CDR3: TGTGCCAGCAGAGCAACGACTAGCGGGGGGTCTGATACGCAGTATTTT. Amino acids: CASRATTSGGSDTQYF. The chain has TRBV7-9 and TRBJ2-3; TRBD2 aligns across 13 bases. Per germline, CDR1 SEHNR and CDR2 FQNEAQ (reference sequence). Trimming removed 6 bases from V and 6 bases from J; junction bases left unmatched: 9. CDR3 length equals 16 residues.

Turning to this clonotype: Likely a read error: the CDR3 ends without its conserved phenylalanine or tryptophan. V usage is TRBV6-2 or TRBV6-3 and J usage is TRBJ2-7; D gene uncertain. V was pared by 7 bases and J by 3 bases, with 13 bases between. There are 13 residues in the CDR3. Germline V CDR1 and CDR2: MNHEY, SVGEGT. CDR3 sequence reads: CASTTSNNYEQYS. The CDR3 nucleotides are TGTGCCAGCACGACGAGTAATAACTACGAGCAGTACTCC.